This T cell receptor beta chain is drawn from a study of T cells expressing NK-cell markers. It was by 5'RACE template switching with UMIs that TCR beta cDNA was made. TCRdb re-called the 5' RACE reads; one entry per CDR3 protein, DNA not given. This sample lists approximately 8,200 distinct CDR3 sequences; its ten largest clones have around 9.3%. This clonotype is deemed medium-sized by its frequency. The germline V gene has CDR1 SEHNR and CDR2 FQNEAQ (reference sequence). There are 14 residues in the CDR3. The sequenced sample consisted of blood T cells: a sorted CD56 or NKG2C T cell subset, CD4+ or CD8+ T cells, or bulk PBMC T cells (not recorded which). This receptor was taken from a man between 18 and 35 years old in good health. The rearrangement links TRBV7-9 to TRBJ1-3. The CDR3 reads CASSPGTLGNTIYF. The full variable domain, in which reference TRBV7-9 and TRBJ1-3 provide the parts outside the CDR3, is DTGVSQNPRHKITKRGQNVTFRCDPISEHNRLYWYRQTLGQGPEFLTYFQNEAQLEKSRLLSDRFSAERPKGSFSTLEIQRTEQGDSAMYLCASSPGTLGNTIYFGEGSWLTVV.